Given below is one T cell receptor beta chain in context. The data originate from a study of shared clonotypes between healthy human individuals. Germline-derived CDR1 and CDR2 are SGHRS and YFSETQ. The CDR3 sequence is 14 residues long. Trimming removed 0 bases at V and 2 bases at J, with 8 bases between. Assay: immunoSEQ multiplex PCR; the TCRdb copy retains only in-frame clones and omits some. The sample carries around 430,000 clones, roughly three quarters recorded once. Sequenced sample: PBMCs. The chain carries TRBV5-1 and TRBJ2-5; D ambiguous. This TCR came from a woman in her forties in good health. Some clones in this sample may be carry-over from other donors' samples. The CDR3 spells CASSLVSSQETQYF. The CDR3 DNA reads TGCGCCAGCAGCTTGGTATCCAGTCAAGAGACCCAGTACTTC.